This is a list of T cell receptor beta chains from one sample in a study of T cell responses to AZD1222 COVID-19 vaccine. Produced via immunoSEQ multiplex PCR; TCRdb's table is partial and in-frame only. This sample has 150,000 to 200,000 clones, with about nine tenths found just once. Source: peripheral blood, taken 28 days after the second AZD1222 dose. Receptors were obtained from an adult who received the AZD1222 COVID-19 vaccine. Each CDR3 is given with its conserved first and last residue. A D gene is named only where the DNA matches it firmly. Not all rows give a size; the values are once, few, many and, for expanded clones, a class.

D gene	V gene	clone size	J gene	CDR3 DNA	CDR3 protein
TRBD1	TRBV28	.	TRBJ2-1	TGTGCCAGCAGTTTAGACAGGGGGGCCCGGGACTCCCCGATTTTGAGCTCCTACAATGAGCAGTTCTTC	CASSLDRGARDSPILSSYNEQFF
TRBD2	TRBV7-2	.	TRBJ2-3	TGTGCCAGCAGCTCGGAAGCGGGGGTTAACACAGATACGCAGTATTTT	CASSSEAGVNTDTQYF
.	TRBV5-6	.	TRBJ1-1	TGTGCCAGCAGCGCTTCTTGGGGGCGGGTAGGCACTGAAGCTTTCTTT	CASSASWGRVGTEAFF
.	TRBV5-1	.	TRBJ1-2	TGCGCCAGCAGCTTGGAACAGTTACAATATGGCTACACCTTC	CASSLEQLQYGYTF
TRBD1	TRBV9	.	TRBJ1-2	TGTGCCAGCAGCGTCGACAGGGTGGCCGGCTACACCTTC	CASSVDRVAGYTF
TRBD1	TRBV5-4	.	TRBJ2-7	TGTGCCAGCAGCTTGGCCAAGTGGACAGGGCTCGAGCAGTACTTC	CASSLAKWTGLEQYF
TRBD2	TRBV6-5	once	TRBJ2-7	TGTGCCAGCAGATTATCAGCGGGAGCATACATCCCGTACTTC	CASRLSAGAYIPYF
TRBD1	TRBV7-9	.	TRBJ1-5	TGTGCCAGCAGCCGGACAGGGAAAAATCAGCCCCAGCATTTT	CASSRTGKNQPQHF
TRBD1	TRBV12-5	.	TRBJ2-2	TGTGCTAGTGGTCGACAGGGGGCGGGCACCGGGGAGCTGTTTTTT	CASGRQGAGTGELFF
.	TRBV30	.	TRBJ1-4	TGTGCCTGGAGTTCCCCTACCGGCGCAACTAATGAAAAACTGTTTTTT	CAWSSPTGATNEKLFF
.	TRBV18	.	TRBJ1-6	TGTGCCAGCTCCCTCAATAGGTATAATTCACCCCTCCACTTT	CASSLNRYNSPLHF
.	TRBV29-1	.	TRBJ1-2	TGCAGCGTGAGCCCGAGGAAGACCAACTATGGCTACACCTTC	CSVSPRKTNYGYTF
TRBD2	TRBV7-9	.	TRBJ2-1	TGTGCCAGCAGCCATACCAGCGGGGAGCCCTACTACAATGAGCAGTTCTTC	CASSHTSGEPYYNEQFF
.	TRBV18	once	TRBJ2-2	TGTGCCAGCTCATCCCAGACATTGGGCTCGGGCGGGGAGCTGTTTTTT	CASSSQTLGSGGELFF
TRBD1	TRBV30	.	TRBJ1-2	TGTGCCTGGAATTCGGGACAGGGTTTCGGCTATGGCTACACCTTC	CAWNSGQGFGYGYTF
.	TRBV25-1	.	TRBJ2-7	TGTGCCAGCAGTGAATCCGGCAGGACCTCCTACGAGCAGTACTTC	CASSESGRTSYEQYF
.	TRBV6-1	.	TRBJ1-3	TGTGCCAGCAGTGAATGGGGAGGGTCTGGAAACACCATATATTTT	CASSEWGGSGNTIYF
.	TRBV18	.	TRBJ1-1	TGTGCCAGCTCACCACTCAGGACCGACGAAGCTTTCTTT	CASSPLRTDEAFF
.	TRBV4-2	once	TRBJ2-3	TGTGCCAGCAGCATCACAGATACGCAGTATTTT	CASSITDTQYF
.	TRBV24-1	.	TRBJ1-2	TGTGCCACCAGTGATTTGGGGGGGAGCTACACCTTC	CATSDLGGSYTF
.	TRBV10-1	.	TRBJ2-1	TGCGCCAGCAGTGACCCGAACCCAGGTGAGCAGTTCTTC	CASSDPNPGEQFF
TRBD1	TRBV30	.	TRBJ1-2	TGTGCCTGGAGTGTAAGGGGGCGTCGGTATGGCTACACCTTC	CAWSVRGRRYGYTF
.	TRBV5-6	.	TRBJ1-2	TGTGCCAGCAGATTCGCCGACAGGTTGAACTATGGCTACACCTTC	CASRFADRLNYGYTF
.	TRBV5-1	.	TRBJ2-5	TGCGCCAGCAGCTTCACAGCAGGGCAAGAGACCCAGTACTTC	CASSFTAGQETQYF
TRBD2	TRBV27	.	TRBJ2-7	TGTGCCAGCAGTACCGGGACTACCGACTCCTACGAGCAGTACTTC	CASSTGTTDSYEQYF
.	TRBV6-5	.	TRBJ1-6	TGTGCCAGCAGTTACGTGCAGAGCTCCTATAATTCACCCCTCCACTTT	CASSYVQSSYNSPLHF
.	TRBV4-2	.	TRBJ1-1	TGTGCCAGCAGTCAAGGTAGGGGGTCGAACACTGAAGCTTTCTTT	CASSQGRGSNTEAFF
.	TRBV18	.	TRBJ2-2	TGTGCCAGCTCACCAGGGGAAAACACCGGGGAGCTGTTTTTT	CASSPGENTGELFF
.	TRBV30	.	TRBJ1-6	TGTGCCTCGGGACCTGGTGGTAATTCACCCCTCCACTTT	CASGPGGNSPLHF
.	TRBV28	.	TRBJ2-5	TGTGCCAGCAGTTACGGGCTAGCCTCAGAGACCCAGTACTTC	CASSYGLASETQYF
.	TRBV7-3	.	TRBJ1-5	TGTGCCAGCAGGGGGTATCAGCCCCAGCATTTT	CASRGYQPQHF
.	TRBV4-1	.	TRBJ2-2	TGCGCCAGCAGCCACTCGGTTTCGGCTAGCATCGGGGAGCTGTTTTTT	CASSHSVSASIGELFF
.	TRBV5-1	.	TRBJ1-4	TGCGCCAGCAGGATGAGACAGGAGACTAATGAAAAACTGTTTTTT	CASRMRQETNEKLFF
.	TRBV11-3	.	TRBJ1-1	TGTGCCAGCAGCACCAGGGGGAACACTGAAGCTTTCTTT	CASSTRGNTEAFF
TRBD2	TRBV18	.	TRBJ2-1	TGTGCCAGCTCACCGTCAACTAGCGGGAGGTCTGAGCAGTTCTTC	CASSPSTSGRSEQFF
TRBD2	TRBV7-2	.	TRBJ2-2	TGTGCCAGCAGCTCGGGACTAGCGGGGGGCCCGAACACCGGGGAGCTGTTTTTT	CASSSGLAGGPNTGELFF
TRBD1	TRBV10-3	once	TRBJ1-2	TGTGCCATCAGTGAGTCAGAGACAGGGGGAAACTATGGCTACACCTTC	CAISESETGGNYGYTF
.	TRBV10-2	.	TRBJ2-5	TGCGCCAGCAGTGTGCCAGCGAAGGGGACCCAGTACTTC	CASSVPAKGTQYF
TRBD1	TRBV5-6	.	TRBJ1-4	TGTGCCAGCAGCTTGGCGACAGGGTCGGGTGAAAAACTGTTTTTT	CASSLATGSGEKLFF
TRBD2	TRBV5-1	.	TRBJ2-7	TGCGCCAGCAGCTTGACCAGCGGGGGGAACTCCTACGAGCAGTACTTC	CASSLTSGGNSYEQYF